Following are 9 T cell receptor beta chains from one sample sequenced in a study of T cell repertoires in cytomegalovirus infection. These receptors' targets are unknown. TCRdb re-called the reads through MiXCR, storing one row per CDR3 protein. The sample consists of some 500,000 distinct CDR3 sequences, about 39% of them appearing once. This specimen consisted of cultured PBMCs, obtained from culture after CMV antigen stimulation. These receptors all stem from a human donor in good health (CMV status not recorded). Some clones in this sample may be carry-over from other donors' samples.

The chain recombines TRBV7-4 with TRBJ2-7, with 8 bases matching TRBD2. Germline V gives CDR1 SGHVT, CDR2 SQSDAQ. This CDR3 has 17 residues. The J segment lost 2 bases and the V segment lost 0 bases, leaving 9 bases of the junction unmatched. CDR3 nucleotides: TGTGCCAGCAGCTTAGCAGGGTCCGGCGGGAGGCCCTACGAGCAGTACTTC. This encodes CASSLAGSGGRPYEQYF.

The rearrangement uses TRBV5-1 and TRBJ2-1; 8 positions agree with TRBD2. The CDR3 has 21 residues. Trimming took 3 bases from V and 3 from J; bases not matched to a gene: 23. Looked up from germline, CDR1 is SGHRS and CDR2 is YFSETQ. In nucleotides, the CDR3 is TGCGCCAGCAGCTCCGTGTGGCCTTGGGGGGGTTTGCGGGGGGACTACAATGAGCAGTTCTTC. It yields the protein CASSSVWPWGGLRGDYNEQFF. The full variable domain, its missing parts supplied by reference TRBV5-1 and TRBJ2-1, is KAGVTQTPRYLIKTRGQQVTLSCSPISGHRSVSWYQQTPGQGLQFLFEYFSETQRNKGNFPGRFSGRQFSNSRSEMNVSTLELGDSALYLCASSSVWPWGGLRGDYNEQFFGPGTRLTVL.

The chain recombines TRBV9 with TRBJ2-3; 14 nucleotides line up with TRBD2. With 4 bases clipped from V and 2 bases from J, the junction kept 12 bases outside the gene matches. The CDR3 has 19 residues. Germline CDR1 SGDLS, CDR2 YYNGEE. Here the CDR3 reads CASSPPPGLAGGYTDTQYF. Here the CDR3 DNA reads TGTGCCAGCAGCCCCCCTCCCGGACTAGCGGGGGGTTACACAGATACGCAGTATTTT. Full variable domain (rest looked up from reference TRBV9 and TRBJ2-3): DSGVTQTPKHLITATGQRVTLRCSPRSGDLSVYWYQQSLDQGLQFLIQYYNGEERAKGNILERFSAQQFPDLHSELNLSSLELGDSALYFCASSPPPGLAGGYTDTQYFGPGTRLTVL.

This clonotype has only a few counts. The chain combines TRBV20-1 with TRBJ1-5; no clear D gene. Germline V lookup: CDR1 DFQATT, CDR2 SNEGSKA (reference sequence). The CDR3 is 15 amino acids. V dropped 4 bases and J dropped 5 bases, with 18 bases sitting between them. CDR3 in DNA: TGCAGTGCTAAAGATGAGGTGGGATCGGATCAGCCCCAGCATTTT. This gives the protein CSAKDEVGSDQPQHF.

This clonotype turned up a few times. The rearrangement uses TRBV12-3 or TRBV12-4 and TRBJ1-3; no clear D gene. V was pared by 7 bases and J by 10 bases, with 17 bases between. This CDR3 region has 13 residues. The CDR3 loop is CASTHGNLRTIYF. Here the CDR3 DNA reads TGTGCCAGCACCCATGGAAACCTCCGGACCATATATTTT.

This clonotype was detected a few times. This chain links TRBV20-1 with TRBJ1-5; no reliable D call. Per germline, CDR1 DFQATT and CDR2 SNEGSKA (reference sequence). Trimming removed 5 bases at V and 2 bases at J, with 16 bases between. The length of the CDR3 is 15 residues. CDR3 DNA: TGCAGTGCTCGTGGAGTTCAAGAGGGCAATCAGCCCCAGCATTTT. Encoded protein: CSARGVQEGNQPQHF.

This rearrangement joins TRBV5-6 to TRBJ2-2; D uncertain. Germline loops: CDR1 SGHDT, CDR2 YYEEEE. CDR3 length: 15 residues. The V and J ends lost 0 bases and 6 bases respectively, with 12 bases between them. The CDR3 DNA reads TGTGCCAGCAGCTTGGATATAGGTGGGGCCGGGGAGCTGTTTTTT. Amino acid sequence: CASSLDIGGAGELFF.

This chain connects TRBV12-3 or TRBV12-4 to TRBJ2-1, with TRBD1 as a possible D gene (5 bases). The CDR3 has 17 residues. V shed 2 bases and J shed 5 bases, with 19 bases lying between them. CDR3 protein: CASSLFPLGQNNNEQFF. The CDR3 nucleotides are TGTGCCAGCAGTTTATTCCCCCTGGGGCAGAACAACAATGAGCAGTTCTTC.

The chain carries TRBV28 and TRBJ2-5; D is unclear. The CDR3 is made up of 14 amino acids. Germline lookup yields CDR1 MDHEN and CDR2 SYDVKM. V dropped 6 bases and J dropped 4 bases, with 15 bases sitting between them. CDR3 nucleotide sequence: TGTGCCAGCAGCGGGCACCCGGTAATAGAGACCCAGTACTTC. Protein sequence: CASSGHPVIETQYF.